This T cell receptor beta chain originates from a study of T cell responses to AZD1222 COVID-19 vaccine. Findings and caveats of the study: Donor demographics were predominantly white British with a female majority; clonal diversity may be underestimated.

Some clones are missing from TCRdb's copy, which holds only in-frame ones; the method was immunoSEQ multiplex PCR. The table shows about 170,000 clones, with about 89% occurring only once. The V and J ends lost 8 bases and 4 bases respectively, with 17 bases between them. Germline CDR1 MDHEN, CDR2 SYDVKM. This CDR3 is 14 amino acids long. A word on this clone: Its target is unknown.

The clonotype originates from an adult in good health. Sequenced material: peripheral blood, taken on day 0 of AZD1222 vaccination. This chain uses TRBV28 with TRBJ1-2, with D unresolved. Written as DNA, the CDR3 is TGTGCCAGCGAAGACCGACGGAGTATCTATGGCTACACCTTC. Protein: CASEDRRSIYGYTF.